These 20 T cell receptor beta chains originate from one sample sequenced in a study of Ad26.COV2.S vaccination and SARS-CoV-2 variants. Assay used: immunoSEQ multiplex PCR; TCRdb lists only in-frame clones, some missing. The repertoire includes about 400,000 clones, 85% to 90% of them detected once, and less than 4.5% sits in the top ten. Stated treatment: 15 to 20 received Ad26.COV2.S at low or high dose, single or two shots; about 5 received placebo; per-sample allocation not given. Vaccine and placebo recipients were sampled on day 63 after the first injection. Sequencing was performed on peripheral blood, taken in a trial of Ad26.COV2.S vaccine versus placebo. Source of these receptors: a person between 18 and 65 years old who received the Ad26.COV2.S COVID-19 vaccine or a placebo.

V gene TRBV7-2 combines with J gene TRBJ2-2; possible D gene TRBD2, 6 bases. The CDR3 is 17 residues long. Looked up from germline, CDR1 is SGHTA and CDR2 is FQGNSA. V shed 5 bases and J shed 6 bases, with 22 bases lying between them. The CDR3 DNA is TGTGCCAGCAGCCCCTCCCGTGTAATGGGGGGTTCCGGGGAGCTGTTTTTT. Translating gives CASSPSRVMGGSGELFF. Variable domain in full (rest from reference TRBV7-2 and TRBJ2-2): GAGVSQSPSNKVTEKGKDVELRCDPISGHTALYWYRQSLGQGLEFLIYFQGNSAPDKSGLPSDRFSAERTGGSVSTLTIQRTQQEDSAVYLCASSPSRVMGGSGELFFGEGSRLTVL.

The rearrangement uses TRBV2 and TRBJ2-7; TRBD1 matches at 7 bases. CDR3 length: 12 residues. Germline CDR1 SNHLY, CDR2 FYNNEI. The V segment lost 6 bases and the J segment 7 bases; nucleotides outside the gene matches: 6. CDR3 amino acids: CASRVQGREQYF. The CDR3, as DNA: TGTGCCAGCAGGGTACAGGGGCGGGAGCAGTACTTC.

V and J are TRBV5-5 and TRBJ2-7; 8 bases align to TRBD1. With V trimmed by 3 bases and J by 2 bases, 7 bases remained unmatched. Germline V lookup: CDR1 SGHKS, CDR2 YYEKEE (reference sequence). There are 15 residues in the CDR3. The CDR3 nucleotides are TGTGCCAGCAGCTCGAGGACAGGGTTAGCCTACGAGCAGTACTTC. It translates to CASSSRTGLAYEQYF.

The chain carries TRBV19 and TRBJ1-1; D is perhaps TRBD1 (6 bases). The CDR3 consists of 15 residues. Trimming took 3 bases from V and 0 from J, leaving 11 bases between them. The germline CDR1 and CDR2 sequences are LNHDA and SQIVND (reference sequence). The CDR3 protein is CASSIGQPMNTEAFF. In DNA, the CDR3 is TGTGCCAGTAGTATCGGACAGCCCATGAACACTGAAGCTTTCTTT.

This clone has a single count. The chain combines TRBV10-3 with TRBJ2-2, with D tentatively TRBD1 (5 bases). V was trimmed by 6 bases and J by 6 bases, leaving 5 bases between them. From germline, CDR1 is ENHRY and CDR2 SYGVKD. The CDR3 contains 11 residues. The CDR3: CAISRAGELFF. DNA of the CDR3: TGTGCCATCAGCAGGGCCGGGGAGCTGTTTTTT.

This sequence joins TRBV2 and TRBJ2-3; 12 nucleotides line up with TRBD2. Germline V gene data show CDR1 as SNHLY and CDR2 as FYNNEI. The CDR3 contains 15 residues. The ends lost 6 bases at V and 8 bases at J; junction bases unmatched: 9. CDR3 nucleotide sequence: TGTGCCAGCAGCGTGTCTAGCGGGGGGGCAGGTACGCAGTATTTT. It specifies CASSVSSGGAGTQYF. The variable domain in full, with the rest retrieved from reference TRBV2 and TRBJ2-3, is EPEVTQTPSHQVTQMGQEVILRCVPISNHLYFYWYRQILGQKVEFLVSFYNNEISEKSEIFDDQFSVERPDGSNFTLKIRSTKLEDSAMYFCASSVSSGGAGTQYFGPGTRLTVL.

This clone showed up just once. J is TRBJ2-5 and V is TRBV10-2; D remains unclear. Trimming pared 0 bases from V and 4 bases from J, leaving 9 bases between. Germline V gene lookup returns CDR1 WSHSY and CDR2 SAAADI. There are 14 residues in the CDR3. This chain's CDR3 is CASSESVGPETQYF. DNA for the CDR3: TGCGCCAGCAGTGAGTCGGTGGGCCCAGAGACCCAGTACTTC.

The CDR3 spells CASSFGQTTGELFF. Here the CDR3 DNA reads TGTGCCAGCAGTTTCGGACAGACCACCGGGGAGCTGTTTTTT. The rearrangement links TRBV6-5 to TRBJ2-2; maybe TRBD1 (6 bases). V was clipped by 4 bases and J by 4 bases, with 10 bases between them. The length of the CDR3 is 14 residues. Looked up from germline, CDR1 is MNHEY and CDR2 is SVGAGI.

The rearrangement uses TRBV27 and TRBJ2-2; no firm D call. CDR1 MNHEY and CDR2 SMNVEV come from the germline V gene (reference sequence). V was pared by 3 bases and J by 4 bases, with 9 bases between. The CDR3 spans 14 residues. CDR3 nucleotide sequence: TGTGCCAGCAGTTTGGGTTCGGGCACCGGGGAGCTGTTTTTT. The encoded protein is CASSLGSGTGELFF.

The genes are TRBV6-1 and TRBJ1-5; D is uncertain. The CDR3 extends over 15 amino acids. The V gene's germline CDR1 is MNHNS and CDR2 SASEGT. V lost 1 base, J lost 5 bases, and 12 bases lay in between. The CDR3 nucleotides read TGTGCCAGCAGTGAAGTAAGGGCGGGCTATCAGCCCCAGCATTTT. As protein: CASSEVRAGYQPQHF.

CDR3 residues: CASSPKRTSVYEQYF. CDR3 nucleotide sequence: TGTGCCAGCAGTCCCAAACGGACTAGCGTCTACGAGCAGTACTTC. This sequence joins TRBV2 and TRBJ2-7; 9 nucleotides match TRBD2. This CDR3 contains 15 residues. The germline gives CDR1 SNHLY, CDR2 FYNNEI. V gave up 5 bases and J gave up 3 bases; unmatched junction bases: 8.

This sequence joins TRBV4-1 and TRBJ2-4; 8 bases map to TRBD2. This CDR3 is 15 amino acids long. Germline assignment: CDR1 MGHRA and CDR2 YSYEKL. The junction had 7 bases not matched to a gene; V was cut back by 1 base and J by 8 bases. The DNA of the CDR3 is TGCGCCAGCAGCCAAGCCGGGGGGGCCGCGGACATTCAGTACTTC. This sequence encodes CASSQAGGAADIQYF.

The chain joins TRBV18 to TRBJ1-1, with 7 bases that match TRBD1. CDR1 KGHSH and CDR2 LQKENI come from the germline V gene. V was clipped by 3 bases and J by 0 bases; unmatched bases: 4. This CDR3 comprises 15 residues. For the CDR3, the DNA is TGTGCCAGCTCACCGGTAGGGGGCTTGAACACTGAAGCTTTCTTT. It encodes CASSPVGGLNTEAFF.

The V call is TRBV6-4, the J call TRBJ2-5, with TRBD2 identical over 12 bases. The CDR3 is made up of 19 amino acids. Germline trimming cut 7 bases from V and 2 bases from J; bases unmatched to any gene: 17. Germline V CDR1 and CDR2: MRHNA, SNTAGT. CDR3 DNA sequence: TGTGCCAGCATCCACCCTCCCGGACTAGCGGGGACCCCACAAGAGACCCAGTACTTC. Translation gives CASIHPPGLAGTPQETQYF.

This clone was counted a few times. Other nucleotide sequences in the sample specify the same CDR3. The chain combines TRBV19 with TRBJ1-1; D uncertain. The CDR3 sequence is 12 residues long. Trimming left V 3 bases short and J 2 bases short, with 4 bases between. The germline V gene has CDR1 LNHDA and CDR2 SQIVND (reference sequence). DNA of the CDR3: TGTGCCAGTAGTATCGGTAACACTGAAGCTTTCTTT. Translated, it gives CASSIGNTEAFF. Full variable domain (outside the CDR3, taken from reference TRBV19 and TRBJ1-1): DGGITQSPKYLFRKEGQNVTLSCEQNLNHDAMYWYRQDPGQGLRLIYYSQIVNDFQKGDIAEGYSVSREKKESFPLTVTSAQKNPTAFYLCASSIGNTEAFFGQGTRLTVV.

The genes are TRBV19 and TRBJ1-1; the D gene is possibly TRBD1 (5 bases). Germline V CDR1 and CDR2: LNHDA, SQIVND (reference sequence). Trimming cost V 3 bases and J 1 base, with 12 bases left between them. CDR3 length equals 15 residues. The CDR3 sequence: CASSIGVGGNTEAFF. In nucleotides, the CDR3 is TGTGCCAGTAGTATCGGGGTTGGGGGGAACACTGAAGCTTTCTTT.

The rearrangement uses TRBV5-5 and TRBJ2-3; 10 positions match TRBD1. V lost 3 bases and J lost 1; bases outside the gene matches: 5. This CDR3 region has 16 residues. From germline, CDR1 is SGHKS and CDR2 YYEKEE (reference sequence). The CDR3 here is CASSWGQGMGTDTQYF. Here the CDR3 DNA reads TGTGCCAGCAGCTGGGGACAGGGGATGGGCACAGATACGCAGTATTTT.

The rearrangement uses TRBV3-1 (or the pseudogene TRBV3-2) and TRBJ2-2; D uncertain. CDR3 length: 11 residues. Looked up from germline, CDR1 is LGHDT and CDR2 is YNNKEL (reference sequence). The ends were cut back, 3 bases at V and 8 bases at J, with 4 bases in the middle. CDR3 region: CASSQTGELFF. DNA for the CDR3: TGTGCCAGCAGCCAGACAGGGGAGCTGTTTTTT.

The rearrangement joins TRBV6-5 to TRBJ2-5; TRBD1 matches at 8 bases. The CDR3 is made up of 16 amino acids. V trimming: 2 bases; J trimming: 5 bases; junction bases outside the gene matches: 10. Germline V gene lookup returns CDR1 MNHEY and CDR2 SVGAGI. The CDR3 sequence: CASSYRIQGARETQYF. The CDR3 nucleotides read TGTGCCAGCAGTTACCGAATTCAGGGGGCAAGGGAGACCCAGTACTTC.

CDR3 amino acids: CAWTPGGDTQYF. CDR3 bases: TGTGCCTGGACCCCTGGGGGGGATACGCAGTATTTT. V usage is TRBV30 and J usage is TRBJ2-3; tentative D call: TRBD2 (6 bases). V lost 4 bases to trimming and J lost 6 bases, with 11 bases between them. The CDR3 extends over 12 amino acids. Looked up from germline, CDR1 is GTSNPN and CDR2 is SVGIG (reference sequence).